The clone carrying this T cell receptor (beta chain) was counted many times. Its antigen is not known. The CDR3 totals 14 residues. Trimming left V 0 bases short and J 5 bases short, with 11 bases between. Germline lookup yields CDR1 ENHRY and CDR2 SYGVKD. The data were obtained in a study of T cells in Graves' hyperthyroidism and ophthalmopathy. Study conclusions and caveats: Ophthalmopathy, as predicted by the model, came a median 6.5 months after the prediction.

The CDR3 regions of TCR beta were amplified from RNA transcripts. HTBI primers drove first-round RT-PCR of the TCR CDR3. TCRdb recomputed calls from the multiplex PCR reads with MiXCR, one row per CDR3 protein. Here the sample spans around 600,000 distinct CDR3 sequences, more than 15% being singletons. Graves' hyperthyroidism is called stable when ophthalmopathy does not progress within 18 months. This TCR was recovered from a woman in her thirties with Graves' hyperthyroidism. The sample taken for sequencing was blood. The chain has TRBV10-3 and TRBJ2-7, with D uncertain. CDR3 bases: TGTGCCATCAGTGAGTCGGGCGAAAGGAACGAGCAGTACTTC. It translates to CAISESGERNEQYF.